The clone carrying this T cell receptor beta chain appeared a few times. The data originate from a study of blood T cell repertoires in COVID-19. Overall study context: The study drew acute and convalescent COVID-19 samples from the United States, Italy and Spain.

Per the original methods: Estimation of nucleated cell counts relied on the amplification of reference gene primers. Sequenced by immunoSEQ multiplex PCR; TCRdb stores in-frame clones only, minus some. Clone size and the V and J calls come from that table; the DNA yielded D and trimming. In the table there are fewer than 400,000 clones, roughly 90% of which are singletons. The germline V gene has CDR1 SNHLY and CDR2 FYNNEI. Trimming took 7 bases from V and 2 from J, leaving 15 bases between them. This CDR3 comprises 15 residues. The sample comprised peripheral blood. The rearrangement uses TRBV2 and TRBJ1-5, with D maybe TRBD1 (5 bases). The sequence came from a woman aged 25 to 39 with COVID-19, enrolled during active disease. DNA of the CDR3: TGTGCCAGCAAACTGGGGCTGGCGGGCAATCAGCCCCAGCATTTT. The encoded protein is CASKLGLAGNQPQHF.